This T cell receptor beta chain was profiled in a study of CD8 T cells in ankylosing spondylitis. General study findings and limits: Relatively rare in peripheral blood, disease-linked clones were also CD8+.

In regard to this clonotype: The target antigen is unknown.

TCRdb re-called the 5' RACE reads with MiXCR, one entry per CDR3 protein. The sample lists 230,000 or so distinct CDR3 sequences; over 15% were seen once. Germline V CDR1 and CDR2: MDHEN, SYDVKM. The CDR3 sequence is 15 residues long. Trimming cost V 5 bases and J 3 bases, with 14 bases left between them. The TCR comes from a male donor with ankylosing spondylitis or in good health (not recorded which). The rearrangement links TRBV28 to TRBJ2-1; TRBD1 might be the D (6 bases). The sequenced material came from blood, either unsorted or a sorted T cell fraction (not recorded which). For the CDR3, the DNA is TGTGCCAGCAGTCTCCGGGACATCTTCTACAATGAGCAGTTCTTC. Translation: CASSLRDIFYNEQFF.